This paragraph covers one TCR beta chain sequence. V lost 4 bases and J 7 bases, leaving 24 bases between the germline ends. From germline, CDR1 is SGHRS and CDR2 YFSETQ. The CDR3 runs to 17 residues. Assay used: immunoSEQ multiplex PCR; TCRdb lists only in-frame clones, some missing. Of around 480,000 clones detected, approximately 86% appear once; the ten largest clones hold under 0.85%. The sample originates from a study of blood T cell repertoires in COVID-19. The TCR was taken from a woman aged 18-29 years who had recovered from COVID-19. Sequenced material: PBMCs or T cells enriched from blood (not recorded which). The chain couples TRBV5-1 to TRBJ1-5; D may be TRBD1 (6 bases). CDR3 sequence (DNA): TGCGCCAGCAGCCCTTACCCGGACAGTTTTACGCGACAGCCCCAGCATTTT. This sequence encodes CASSPYPDSFTRQPQHF.